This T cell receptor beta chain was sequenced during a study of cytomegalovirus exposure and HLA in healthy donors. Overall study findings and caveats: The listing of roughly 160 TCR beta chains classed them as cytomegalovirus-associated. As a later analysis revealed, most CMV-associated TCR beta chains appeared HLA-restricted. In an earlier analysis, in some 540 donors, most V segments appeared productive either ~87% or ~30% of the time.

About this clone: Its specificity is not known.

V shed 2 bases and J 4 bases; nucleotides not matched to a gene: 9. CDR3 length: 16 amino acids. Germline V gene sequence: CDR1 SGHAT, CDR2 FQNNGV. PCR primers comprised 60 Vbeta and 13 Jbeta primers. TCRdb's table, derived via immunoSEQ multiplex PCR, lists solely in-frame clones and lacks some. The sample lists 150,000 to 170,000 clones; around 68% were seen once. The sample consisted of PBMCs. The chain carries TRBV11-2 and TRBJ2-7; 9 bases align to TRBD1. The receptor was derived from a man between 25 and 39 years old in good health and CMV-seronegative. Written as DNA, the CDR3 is TGTGCCAGCAGCTTACCTTGGGACAGGGTCGGTTACGAGCAGTACTTC. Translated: CASSLPWDRVGYEQYF.